Below, one TCR beta chain is given with its context. No cognate antigen has been identified for it. The sample holds no much larger clone one base away, and base qualities are not on file. TCRbeta CDR3 regions were amplified from genomic DNA by means of the immunoSEQ Assay, a bias-controlled multiplex PCR. From the authors' description of their analysis: The number of nucleated cells in each sample was estimated by amplification of reference gene primers within the assay. To quantify the absolute abundance of each unique TCRbeta CDR3 rearrangement, sequence reads were collapsed and filtered. Productive Simpson clonality was computed per sample as the square root of Simpson's diversity index over productive rearrangements. Not all clones reach the TCRdb copy of this immuneACCESS table, which keeps in-frame sequences only. Checked studies attribute under half of the gap to unresolved V genes and leave the rest unexplained. V, J and clone size derive from that table, while D and trimming were established from the DNA sequence. The sample table shows some 220,000 clones, and roughly 80% are seen once. Approximately 18% of the sample is taken by the ten largest.

This entry belongs to a study of blood T cell repertoires in COVID-19 (dated by TCRdb to 2018 to 2020). General notes on the study: The collaborator samples originated in the United States, Italy and Spain and spanned the acute and convalescent phases of COVID-19. The material from the prospective study consisted of cDNA or gDNA derived from T cells, B-cell-depleted T cells, or PBMCs. Subjects who had been exposed to COVID-19, were actively infected with it, or had recovered from it provided the deeply sampled blood TCRbeta repertoires that made up the dataset. The repertoires were released in a freely available public database meant as a resource for research on the immune response to SARS-CoV-2. The samples were drawn from two sources: the first 160 participants of the ongoing ImmuneRACE study, and some 1,300 subjects contributed by 6 global collaborators. The sample metadata nearly always contained a de-identified subject ID, COVID-19 status, age in years and sex. Where available, HLA class I and class II types were taken from metadata supplied by the sample provider and were not determined by assay-based typing.

The CDR3 runs 13 amino acids, cysteine and phenylalanine included. Only the CDR3 DNA stays, 39 bases, in frame from base 1. The V and J ends are trimmed by 4 bases and 6 bases, leaving 13 bases between them. Each collaborating institution followed its own protocols to collect whole blood in K2EDTA tubes. Collaborator samples were shipped for TCRbeta analysis as frozen whole blood, isolated PBMCs, or DNA extracted from either sample type. General study outcomes and caveats: Clinical and demographic metadata were provided uncurated, with the amount varying by source and participant.

The chain uses TRBV12-3 or TRBV12-4 and TRBJ2-7, with TRBD2 perhaps the D gene, on 6 matching bases. What was sequenced was peripheral blood. This TCR was recovered from a woman older than 75 with active or convalescent COVID-19. The base sequence is TGTGCCAGCAGTTATGGTAGCGGATCCGAGCAGTACTTC. Translated, it gives CASSYGSGSEQYF.